This T cell receptor (beta chain) was documented in a study of blood T cell repertoires in COVID-19. The repertoire was sequenced with immunoSEQ multiplex PCR; TCRdb's copy has only in-frame clones and lacks some. The profile shows some 260,000 clones, about four fifths of them singletons. There are 13 residues in the CDR3. Sequencing was carried out using peripheral blood. This chain joins TRBV12-2 and TRBJ1-6; the D call in the table, TRBD1, was not verified against the DNA. TRBV12-2 is an annotated pseudogene. The source of this sequence is a woman under 30 with acute or convalescent COVID-19. The CDR3 region is CASRFTGFHLLHF. In DNA, the CDR3 is TGTGCAAGTCGCTTCACAGGGTTCCATCTCCTCCACTTT.